The clone carrying this T cell receptor beta chain was counted ten times or more. This sample was taken from a study of blood T cell repertoires in COVID-19. Some clones are missing from TCRdb's copy, which holds only in-frame ones; the method was immunoSEQ multiplex PCR. In the table there are roughly 290,000 clones, approximately 84% of which are singletons. CDR3 length equals 15 residues. V was trimmed by 0 bases and J by 2 bases, leaving 11 bases between them. Per the germline V gene, CDR1 is LNHDA and CDR2 is SQIVND (reference sequence). V usage is TRBV19 and J usage is TRBJ2-7, with a weak D call TRBD2 (5 bases). The material sequenced was peripheral blood. The receptor's source is a person between 65 and 79 years old with COVID-19, enrolled during active disease. DNA for the CDR3: TGTGCCAGTAGTATAGATAGGACTGAGACCTACGAGCAGTACTTC. Protein: CASSIDRTETYEQYF.